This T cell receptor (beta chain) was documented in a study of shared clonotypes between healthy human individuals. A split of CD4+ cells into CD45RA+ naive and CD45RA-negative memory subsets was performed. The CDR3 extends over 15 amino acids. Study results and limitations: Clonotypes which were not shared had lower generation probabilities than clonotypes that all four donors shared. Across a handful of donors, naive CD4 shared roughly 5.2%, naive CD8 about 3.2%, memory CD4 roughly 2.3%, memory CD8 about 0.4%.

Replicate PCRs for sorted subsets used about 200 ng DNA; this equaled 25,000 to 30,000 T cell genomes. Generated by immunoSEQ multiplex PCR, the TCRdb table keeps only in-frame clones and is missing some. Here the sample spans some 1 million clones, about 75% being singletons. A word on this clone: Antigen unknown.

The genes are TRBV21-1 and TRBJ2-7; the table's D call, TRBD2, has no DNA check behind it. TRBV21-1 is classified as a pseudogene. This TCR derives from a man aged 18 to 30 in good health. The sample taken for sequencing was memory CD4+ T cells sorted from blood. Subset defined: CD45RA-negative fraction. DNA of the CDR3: TGTGCCAGCAGCAACCGGTCGCCTAGCTCCTACGAGCAGTACTTC. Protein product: CASSNRSPSSYEQYF.